This TCR beta chain was documented in a study of CD8 T cells in Susac syndrome. Random hexamers were used to reverse transcribe the RNA input (0.5 to 1 ug). An immunoSEQ multiplex PCR amplified TCR beta CDR3 over 54 Vbeta and 13 Jbeta. TCRdb recomputed calls from the immunoSEQ multiplex PCR reads with MiXCR, one row per CDR3 protein. The data contain just over 300,000 distinct CDR3 sequences, 92% of them singletons. The multiple sclerosis control cohort comprised treatment-naive individuals presenting with stable or active relapsing-remitting disease. FACS was used to enrich TEMRA cells, whereas the CD8+ and CD4+ T cells were obtained by negative isolation. This sequence was found in a human donor with multiple sclerosis. Source material: CD4+ T cells from PBMCs.

As DNA, the CDR3 is TGTGCCGGAACAGGGTGGGGGGATGAAAAACTGTTTTTT. This translates into CAGTGWGDEKLFF. The chain is built from TRBV30 and TRBJ1-4; tentative D call: TRBD1 (6 bases). V was trimmed by 8 bases and J by 6 bases, leaving 16 bases between them. Germline V gives CDR1 GTSNPN, CDR2 SVGIG (reference sequence). The CDR3 covers 13 residues.